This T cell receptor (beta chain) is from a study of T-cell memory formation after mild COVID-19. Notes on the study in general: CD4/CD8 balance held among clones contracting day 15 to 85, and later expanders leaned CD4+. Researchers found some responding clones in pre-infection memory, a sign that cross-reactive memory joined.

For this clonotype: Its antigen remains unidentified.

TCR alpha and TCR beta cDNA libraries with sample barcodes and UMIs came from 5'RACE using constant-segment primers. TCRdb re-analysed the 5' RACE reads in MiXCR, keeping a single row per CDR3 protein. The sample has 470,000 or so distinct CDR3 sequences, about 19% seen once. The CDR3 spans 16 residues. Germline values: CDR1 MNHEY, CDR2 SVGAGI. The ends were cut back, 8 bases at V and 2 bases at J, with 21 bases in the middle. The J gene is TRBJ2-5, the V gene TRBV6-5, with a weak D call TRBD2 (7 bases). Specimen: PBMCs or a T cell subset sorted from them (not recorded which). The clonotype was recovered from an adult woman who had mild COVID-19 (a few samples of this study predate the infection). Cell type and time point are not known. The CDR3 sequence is CASRKRGGLRQETQYF. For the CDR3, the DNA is TGTGCCAGCCGGAAGAGGGGGGGGCTGCGGCAAGAGACCCAGTACTTC.